The clone carrying this T cell receptor beta chain has only a few counts. Its matching antigen is unknown. The sample originates from a study of CD8 T cells in ankylosing spondylitis. TCRdb passed the 5' RACE reads through MiXCR, listing each CDR3 protein once. Of about 800,000 distinct CDR3 sequences listed, 10% to 15% are singletons. Findings and limits, study-wide: Characteristic, it appeared, of ankylosing spondylitis blood was a TCR beta motif of eight or nine highly homologous variants.

Deletions cut 7 bases from V and 3 bases from J, with 14 bases between. CDR1 and CDR2 from the germline V gene are SGHRS and YFSETQ. The CDR3 contains 14 residues. The TCR originated in a male donor with ankylosing spondylitis. Material: blood, either unsorted or a sorted T cell fraction (not recorded which). The chain uses TRBV5-1 and TRBJ2-1; D gene ambiguous. CDR3 coding DNA: TGCGCCAGCGCCCGTTCAACGGGCTACAATGAGCAGTTCTTC. Amino acids: CASARSTGYNEQFF.